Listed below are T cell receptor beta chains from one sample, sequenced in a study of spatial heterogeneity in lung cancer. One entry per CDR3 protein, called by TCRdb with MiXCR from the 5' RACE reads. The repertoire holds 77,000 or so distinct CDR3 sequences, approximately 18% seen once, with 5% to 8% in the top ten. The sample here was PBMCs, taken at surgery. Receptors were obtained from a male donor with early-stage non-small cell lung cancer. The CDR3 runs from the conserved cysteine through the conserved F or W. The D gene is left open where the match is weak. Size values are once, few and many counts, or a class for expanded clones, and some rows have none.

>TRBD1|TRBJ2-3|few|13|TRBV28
CACNRGHTDTQYF
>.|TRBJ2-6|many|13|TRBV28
CASTTSGANVLTF
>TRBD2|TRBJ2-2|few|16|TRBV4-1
CASSSGGRANTGELFF
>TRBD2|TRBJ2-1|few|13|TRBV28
CASSRTSGAKQFF
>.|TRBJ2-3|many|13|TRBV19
CATGARTGLGQYF
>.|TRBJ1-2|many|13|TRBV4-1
CASSQDRQIAYTF
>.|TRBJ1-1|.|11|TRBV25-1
CASSPGVVAFF
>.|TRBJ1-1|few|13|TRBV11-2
CASSSQANTEAFF
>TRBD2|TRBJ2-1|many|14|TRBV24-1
CATSGEGSNNEQFF
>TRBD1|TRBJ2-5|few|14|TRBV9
CASSKGQGQETQYF
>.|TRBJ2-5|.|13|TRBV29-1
CSVTRRVQETQYF
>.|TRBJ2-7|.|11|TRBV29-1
CSVESGAEQYF
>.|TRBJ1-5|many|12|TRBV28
CASRFGSQPQHF
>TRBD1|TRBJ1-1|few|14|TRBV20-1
CSALGQDFYTEAFF
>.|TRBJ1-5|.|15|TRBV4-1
CASSQGWQMDQPQHF
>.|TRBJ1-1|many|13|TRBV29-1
CSVESQVNTEAFF
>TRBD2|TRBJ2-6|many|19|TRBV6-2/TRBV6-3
CASSSRTSGLSSGANVLTF
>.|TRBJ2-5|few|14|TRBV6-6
CASSPPTAGETQYF
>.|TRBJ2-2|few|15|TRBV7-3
CASSLEGTNTGELFF
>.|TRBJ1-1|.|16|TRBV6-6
CASSYSKGGPNTEAFF
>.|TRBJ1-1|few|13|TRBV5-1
CASSLGGHTEAFF
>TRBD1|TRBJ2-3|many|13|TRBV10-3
CAISGTGPDTQYF
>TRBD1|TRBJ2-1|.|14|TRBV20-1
CSARDPGGHNEQFF
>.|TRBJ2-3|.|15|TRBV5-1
CASRKDGGSTDTQYF
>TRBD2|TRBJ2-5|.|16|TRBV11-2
CASSSKLAGFQETQYF
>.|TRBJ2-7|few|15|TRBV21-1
CASSGTAGAEYEQYF
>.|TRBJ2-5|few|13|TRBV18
CASSGNPAETQYF
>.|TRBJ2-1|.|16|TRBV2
CASSLGGDRIYNEQFF
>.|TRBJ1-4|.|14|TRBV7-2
CASSPMVVSEKLFF
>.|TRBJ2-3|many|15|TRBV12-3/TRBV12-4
CASSLRGEGTDTQYF
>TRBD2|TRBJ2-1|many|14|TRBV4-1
CASSQELAGHEQFF
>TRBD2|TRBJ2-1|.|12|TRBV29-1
CSVMLAGVEQFF
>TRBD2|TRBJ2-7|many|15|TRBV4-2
CASSQGTSLPYEQYF
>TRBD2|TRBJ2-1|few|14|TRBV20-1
CSARRLAGDNEQFF
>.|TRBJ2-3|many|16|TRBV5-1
CASSLEDSSSTDTQYF
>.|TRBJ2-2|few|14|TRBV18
CASSRGKNTGELFF
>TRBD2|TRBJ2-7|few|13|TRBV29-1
CSVQREGAYEQYF
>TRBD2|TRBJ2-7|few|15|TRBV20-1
CSARPSGAVSYEQYF
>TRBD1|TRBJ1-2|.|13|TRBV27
CASSTIDRVGYTF
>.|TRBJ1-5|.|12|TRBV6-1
CASSSNDQPQHF
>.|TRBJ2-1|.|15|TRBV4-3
CASSQQFGPYNEQFF
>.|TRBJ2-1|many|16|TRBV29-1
CSVDLGWAGKNNEQFF
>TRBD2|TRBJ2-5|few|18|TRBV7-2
CASSLDSGLAGGQETQYF
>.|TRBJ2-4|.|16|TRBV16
CASSQFADVAKNIQYF
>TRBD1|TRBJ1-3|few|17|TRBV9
CASSVGGQPSSGNTIYF
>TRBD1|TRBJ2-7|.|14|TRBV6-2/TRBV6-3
CASRSSGGYYEQYF
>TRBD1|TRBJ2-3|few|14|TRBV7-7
CASSPDRVSDTQYF
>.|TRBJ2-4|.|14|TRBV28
CASRTGFMADIQYF
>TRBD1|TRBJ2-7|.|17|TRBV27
CASSPTLPGTGPREQYF
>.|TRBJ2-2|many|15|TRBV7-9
CASRDGGVNTGELFF
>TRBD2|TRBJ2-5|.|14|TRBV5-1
CASSPGVAGAHQYF
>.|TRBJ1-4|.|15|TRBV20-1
CSARTLAAYNEKLFF
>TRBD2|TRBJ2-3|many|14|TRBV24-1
CATSDQTSSDTQYF